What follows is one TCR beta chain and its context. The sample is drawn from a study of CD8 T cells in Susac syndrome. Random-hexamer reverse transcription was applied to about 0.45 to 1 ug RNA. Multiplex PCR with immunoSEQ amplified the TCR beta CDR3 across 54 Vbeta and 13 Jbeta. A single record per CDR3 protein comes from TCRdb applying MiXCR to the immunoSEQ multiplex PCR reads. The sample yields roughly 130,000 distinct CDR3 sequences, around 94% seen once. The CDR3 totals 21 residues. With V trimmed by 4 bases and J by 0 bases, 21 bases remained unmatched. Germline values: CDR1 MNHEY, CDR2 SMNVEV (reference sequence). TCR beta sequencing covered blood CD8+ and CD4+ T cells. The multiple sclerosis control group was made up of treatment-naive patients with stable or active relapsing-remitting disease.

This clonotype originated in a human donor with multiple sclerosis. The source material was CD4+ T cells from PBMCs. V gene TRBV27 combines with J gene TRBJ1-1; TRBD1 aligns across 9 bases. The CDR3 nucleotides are TGTGCCAGCAGTTCCCATGGGACAGGGATCTTTCTTACCAACTTGAACACTGAAGCTTTCTTT. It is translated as CASSSHGTGIFLTNLNTEAFF.